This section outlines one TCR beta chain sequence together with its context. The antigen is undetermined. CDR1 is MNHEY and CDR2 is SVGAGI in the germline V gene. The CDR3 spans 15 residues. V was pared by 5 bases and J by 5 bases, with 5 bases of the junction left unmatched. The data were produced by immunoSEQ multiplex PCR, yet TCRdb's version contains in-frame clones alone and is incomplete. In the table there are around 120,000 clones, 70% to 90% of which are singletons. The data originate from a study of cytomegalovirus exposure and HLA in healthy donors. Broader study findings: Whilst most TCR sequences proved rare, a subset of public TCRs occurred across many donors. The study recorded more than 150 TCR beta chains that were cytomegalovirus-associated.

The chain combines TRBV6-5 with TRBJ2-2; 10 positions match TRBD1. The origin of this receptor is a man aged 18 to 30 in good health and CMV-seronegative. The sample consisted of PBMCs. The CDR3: CASSRDRGRTGELFF. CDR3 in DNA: TGTGCCAGCAGTAGGGACAGGGGACGTACCGGGGAGCTGTTTTTT.